These 6 T cell receptor beta chains share one sample of origin, sequenced in a study of CD8 T cells in Susac syndrome. RNA totalling roughly 0.45 to 1 ug underwent reverse transcription with random hexamers. TCRdb re-derived calls from the immunoSEQ multiplex PCR reads in MiXCR, one entry per CDR3 protein. The table includes roughly 130,000 distinct CDR3 sequences, approximately 95% detected once. The sample consisted of CD4+ T cells from PBMCs. The receptor source for this set is a human donor with multiple sclerosis.

The chain is built from TRBV6-5 and TRBJ1-5; the D is unclear. V was pared by 7 bases and J by 2 bases, with 12 bases between. The germline gives CDR1 MNHEY, CDR2 SVGAGI. CDR3 length equals 14 residues. CDR3 amino acids: CASKKERGNQPQHF. CDR3 nucleotides: TGTGCCAGCAAAAAGGAAAGGGGCAATCAGCCCCAGCATTTT.

The chain links TRBV5-4 to TRBJ1-1; D is unresolved. Germline V gene lookup returns CDR1 SGHNT and CDR2 YYREEE (reference sequence). V lost 0 bases, J lost 1 base, and 7 bases lay in between. The length of the CDR3 is 14 residues. The CDR3 spells CASSLGIPNTEAFF. The CDR3 DNA is TGTGCCAGCAGCTTGGGTATCCCGAACACTGAAGCTTTCTTT.

This chain joins TRBV11-2 and TRBJ1-5; TRBD1 might be the D (5 bases). The CDR3 contains 15 residues. Germline lookup yields CDR1 SGHAT and CDR2 FQNNGV. Trimming left V 0 bases short and J 4 bases short, with 10 bases between. The CDR3 DNA is TGTGCCAGCAGCTTAGACGGGCGGGGGAATCAGCCCCAGCATTTT. Its protein is CASSLDGRGNQPQHF.

In DNA form, the CDR3 reads TGTGCCACCAGCAGAGATACCGCCCATGAGCAGTTCTTC. Translating gives CATSRDTAHEQFF. This chain uses TRBV15 with TRBJ2-1; the D is unclear. The CDR3 contains 13 residues. Trimming removed 0 bases at V and 8 bases at J, with 8 bases between. Germline V gene sequence: CDR1 LNHNV, CDR2 YYDKDF (reference sequence).

This clonotype occurred once. The rearrangement joins TRBV6-1 to TRBJ2-7; D perhaps matches TRBD2 (5 bases). Trimming took 2 bases from V and 5 from J, leaving 7 bases between them. The CDR3 runs 12 residues. CDR1 MNHNS and CDR2 SASEGT come from the germline V gene. The CDR3 bases are TGTGCCAGCAGTGAACGAGGGAACGAGCAGTACTTC. It encodes CASSERGNEQYF.

Written as DNA, the CDR3 is TGTGCCAGCAGCTTAGGAGGGGTGAACACTGAAGCTTTCTTT. This sequence encodes CASSLGGVNTEAFF. The V and J genes are TRBV7-9 and TRBJ1-1; D perhaps matches TRBD1 (5 bases). The CDR3 is made up of 14 amino acids. V gave up 1 base and J gave up 0 bases, with 6 bases separating them. From germline, CDR1 is SEHNR and CDR2 FQNEAQ (reference sequence).